The subject of this entry is one TCR beta chain. Trimming stripped 0 bases from V and 0 bases from J, with 6 bases between. The germline V gene has CDR1 LGHDT and CDR2 YNNKEL (reference sequence). There are 15 residues in the CDR3. The sample is drawn from a study of T cell responses to AZD1222 COVID-19 vaccine. Here immunoSEQ multiplex PCR was the method, and the copy in TCRdb shows in-frame clones only, minus some. Found here are about 96,000 clones, about 88% of them singletons; the top ten hold roughly 1.7%. The V call is TRBV3-1 (or the pseudogene TRBV3-2), the J call TRBJ2-1; no clear D. The sample in question was peripheral blood, obtained on day 0 of AZD1222 vaccination. This TCR came from an adult in good health. CDR3 amino acids: CASSQEVSSYNEQFF. The CDR3 nucleotides are TGTGCCAGCAGCCAAGAAGTAAGCTCCTACAATGAGCAGTTCTTC.